A selection of T cell receptor beta chains follows, all from one sample in a study of cytomegalovirus exposure and HLA in healthy donors. This table comes from immunoSEQ multiplex PCR, and its TCRdb copy is limited to in-frame clones, with some not included. The sample includes some 140,000 clones, 74% of them seen just once. The sample was PBMCs. The receptor set was obtained from a man aged 25 to 45 in good health and CMV-seronegative. CDR3s include the opening cysteine and the closing phenylalanine or tryptophan. A D gene is named only where the DNA matches it firmly. Expanded clones are given a class, and other clones once, few, many or no size at all.

>once|TRBV6-6|TRBJ2-7|.
CASSQQGGGSYEQYF
TGTGCCAGCAGCCAACAAGGGGGGGGTTCCTACGAGCAGTACTTC
>.|TRBV6-1|TRBJ2-7|TRBD1
CASSELGTAYGYEQYF
TGTGCCAGCAGTGAACTTGGGACAGCATACGGGTACGAGCAGTACTTC
>.|TRBV6-1|TRBJ2-7|.
CASIQGGGSYEQYF
TGTGCCAGCATCCAGGGAGGGGGCTCCTACGAGCAGTACTTC
>once|TRBV6-5|TRBJ2-7|TRBD2
CASSYSASGAYEQYF
TGTGCCAGCAGTTACTCGGCTAGCGGCGCCTACGAGCAGTACTTC
>.|TRBV5-6|TRBJ2-7|TRBD1
CASSYGTVGEQYF
TGTGCCAGCAGCTACGGGACAGTTGGCGAGCAGTACTTC
>few|TRBV7-6|TRBJ2-1|.
CASSLDPGIYNEQFF
TGTGCCAGCAGCTTAGATCCAGGGATCTACAATGAGCAGTTCTTC
>.|TRBV18|TRBJ2-5|.
CASSPSTAKETQYF
TGTGCCAGCTCACCATCGACAGCCAAAGAGACCCAGTACTTC
>.|TRBV7-2|TRBJ2-2|TRBD1
CASNRDRGPGELFF
TGTGCCAGCAACCGGGACAGGGGGCCCGGGGAGCTGTTTTTT
>.|TRBV7-2|TRBJ2-1|TRBD2
CASSLVGGGTYNEQFF
TGTGCCAGCAGCTTAGTTGGCGGGGGGACCTACAATGAGCAGTTCTTC
>few|TRBV7-3|TRBJ1-1|.
CASSLGGTNTEAFF
TGTGCCAGCAGCTTAGGGGGGACGAACACTGAAGCTTTCTTT
>.|TRBV28|TRBJ2-7|.
CASSTQSSYEQYF
TGTGCCAGCAGTACACAGAGCTCCTACGAGCAGTACTTC
>few|TRBV28|TRBJ2-3|.
CASRKGVGTDTQYF
TGTGCCAGCAGAAAGGGAGTAGGCACAGATACGCAGTATTTT
>.|TRBV15|TRBJ2-2|.
CATSRGGQNTGELFF
TGTGCCACCAGCAGAGGAGGGCAGAACACCGGGGAGCTGTTTTTT
>.|TRBV6-6|TRBJ1-2|TRBD1
CASSPPGGQGRSGYTF
TGTGCCAGCAGTCCCCCAGGGGGACAGGGGCGAAGCGGCTACACCTTC
>.|TRBV5-1|TRBJ1-1|TRBD1
CASSLIPDREAFF
TGCGCCAGCAGCTTGATACCGGACAGGGAAGCTTTCTTT
>.|TRBV4-1|TRBJ2-3|TRBD1
CASSQPTGGTQYF
TGCGCCAGCAGCCAACCTACAGGGGGTACGCAGTATTTT
>.|TRBV29-1|TRBJ2-3|TRBD2
CSVGTSGGPTDTQYF
TGCAGCGTTGGGACTAGCGGGGGCCCGACAGATACGCAGTATTTT
>once|TRBV7-9|TRBJ1-1|.
CASSLGDGGRNTEAFF
TGTGCCAGCAGCTTAGGGGACGGGGGGAGGAACACTGAAGCTTTCTTT
>once|TRBV7-9|TRBJ2-1|TRBD2
CASSFSGTSGGRTYNEQFF
TGTGCCAGCAGCTTCTCCGGGACTAGCGGGGGCCGGACCTACAATGAGCAGTTCTTC
>few|TRBV7-9|TRBJ1-4|.
CASTRGANEKLFF
TGTGCCAGCACCCGGGGAGCTAATGAAAAACTGTTTTTT
>.|TRBV15|TRBJ2-2|.
CATRTRTNTGELFF
TGTGCCACCAGAACCAGGACAAACACCGGGGAGCTGTTTTTT
>.|TRBV7-2|TRBJ1-6|.
CASSIGRNSPLHF
TGTGCCAGCAGCATCGGGAGGAATTCACCCCTCCACTTT
>once|TRBV2|TRBJ1-6|.
CASSEARASNSPLHF
TGTGCCAGCAGTGAAGCGCGGGCATCTAATTCACCCCTCCACTTT
>few|TRBV28|TRBJ1-4|.
CASSSQGFREKLFF
TGTGCCAGCAGTTCACAGGGTTTCCGGGAAAAACTGTTTTTT
>.|TRBV5-1|TRBJ2-3|TRBD1
CASSLGQGDFSADTQYF
TGCGCCAGCAGCTTGGGACAGGGAGATTTTTCAGCAGATACGCAGTATTTT
>.|TRBV6-5|TRBJ2-5|.
CASSRTEVQETQYF
TGTGCCAGCAGCCGGACAGAAGTCCAAGAGACCCAGTACTTC
>.|TRBV2|TRBJ2-3|TRBD2
CASSEHPAGAGYTQYF
TGTGCCAGCAGTGAACATCCAGCGGGGGCCGGGTATACGCAGTATTTT
>.|TRBV25-1|TRBJ1-6|TRBD1
CASSTGGSSPLHF
TGTGCCAGCAGTACAGGGGGCTCTTCACCCCTCCACTTT
>few|TRBV29-1|TRBJ1-1|.
CSVEGTPGTEAFF
TGCAGCGTTGAGGGGACTCCGGGGACTGAAGCTTTCTTT
>.|TRBV5-1|TRBJ1-6|.
CASSLERSWNSPLHF
TGCGCCAGCAGCTTGGAGAGAAGTTGGAATTCACCCCTCCACTTT
>.|TRBV9|TRBJ2-2|TRBD1
CASTPGGTNTGELFF
TGTGCCAGCACACCAGGGGGAACGAACACCGGGGAGCTGTTTTTT
>.|TRBV18|TRBJ1-4|TRBD1
CASSPQGAKEKLFF
TGTGCCAGCTCACCACAGGGGGCGAAGGAAAAACTGTTTTTT
>.|TRBV7-9|TRBJ2-1|.
CASSPRQYNEQFF
TGTGCCAGCAGCCCTAGACAGTACAATGAGCAGTTCTTC
>once|TRBV9|TRBJ2-7|TRBD1
CASSVGGTGNYEQYF
TGTGCCAGCAGCGTAGGTGGGACAGGGAACTACGAGCAGTACTTC
>few|TRBV2|TRBJ1-1|TRBD1
CASSEDRGLNTEAFF
TGTGCCAGCAGCGAGGACAGGGGGCTGAACACTGAAGCTTTCTTT
>.|TRBV5-1|TRBJ2-3|TRBD2
CASSLGHWRGETDTQYF
TGCGCCAGCAGCTTGGGACACTGGCGGGGGGAAACAGATACGCAGTATTTT
>.|TRBV29-1|TRBJ2-3|.
CSVEGPVGGTDTQYF
TGCAGCGTTGAAGGCCCTGTGGGGGGTACAGATACGCAGTATTTT
>once|TRBV27|TRBJ2-1|.
CASSRGINEQFF
TGTGCCAGCAGTCGGGGGATAAATGAGCAGTTCTTC
>few|TRBV6-5|TRBJ2-1|TRBD2
CASSFTSGGAREQFF
TGTGCCAGCAGTTTTACTAGCGGGGGGGCTCGGGAGCAGTTCTTC
>.|TRBV29-1|TRBJ2-7|TRBD2
CSAVGGVIYEQYF
TGCAGCGCCGTCGGGGGGGTAATCTACGAGCAGTACTTC
>.|TRBV7-2|TRBJ2-4|.
CASSSQGNIQYF
TGTGCCAGCAGCTCACAGGGCAACATTCAGTACTTC
>.|TRBV2|TRBJ1-1|.
CASASREATEAFF
TGTGCCAGCGCGTCCAGGGAGGCCACTGAAGCTTTCTTT
>.|TRBV5-8|TRBJ1-5|TRBD1
CASSGGQAPNQPQHF
TGTGCCAGCAGCGGGGGACAGGCCCCCAATCAGCCCCAGCATTTT
>.|TRBV30|TRBJ2-5|.
CAWSPDGNLQETQYF
TGTGCCTGGAGCCCGGACGGGAATTTGCAAGAGACCCAGTACTTC
>.|TRBV6-4|TRBJ1-6|TRBD1
CASSTGTGNSPLNF
TGTGCCAGCAGTACCGGGACAGGGAACTCACCCCTCAACTTT
>.|TRBV5-6|TRBJ2-1|TRBD2
CASSFLSGAFSYNEQFF
TGTGCCAGCAGCTTCCTTAGCGGGGCCTTCTCCTACAATGAGCAGTTCTTC
>.|TRBV7-3|TRBJ2-1|TRBD1
CASSSGQYNEQFF
TGTGCCAGCAGCTCGGGACAGTACAATGAGCAGTTCTTC
>.|TRBV6-5|TRBJ2-1|TRBD2
CASSYSGGGAYNEQFF
TGTGCCAGCAGTTACTCGGGCGGGGGGGCTTACAATGAGCAGTTCTTC
>.|TRBV5-1|TRBJ1-5|TRBD1
CASSLGGQIGQPQHF
TGCGCCAGCAGCTTGGGGGGACAGATCGGTCAGCCCCAGCATTTT